The source of this T cell receptor beta chain is a study of T cells in Graves' hyperthyroidism and ophthalmopathy. In the study overall: Peripheral blood was obtained at initial diagnosis, preceding any treatment.

A remark on this clonotype: The target antigen is unknown.

Regions amplified from RNA transcripts were the TCR beta CDR3 regions. HTBI primers were the set used in a first-round RT-PCR of the TCR CDR3. TCRdb passed the multiplex PCR reads through MiXCR, listing each CDR3 protein once. This table has 500,000 or so distinct CDR3 sequences, approximately 17% appearing once. Study-level points and caveats: Separating ophthalmopathy from stable hyperthyroidism was achieved by a 13 V-J model.

The CDR3 contains 17 residues. The V gene end was trimmed by 5 bases and the J gene end by 3 bases; junction bases not matched to a gene: 11. Germline CDR1 reads DFQATT; CDR2 reads SNEGSKA (reference sequence). The sequenced sample was blood. This clonotype originated in a woman aged 18-29 years with Graves' ophthalmopathy. V is TRBV20-1 and J is TRBJ2-3; 13 positions agree with TRBD2. CDR3 sequence: CSALRTSGRSRTDTQYF. Written as DNA, the CDR3 is TGCAGTGCTCTGCGGACTAGCGGGAGAAGTAGGACAGATACGCAGTATTTT.